The clone carrying this T cell receptor (beta chain) occurred many times. Per the authors' pipeline: Researchers report that nucleated cell counts were estimated from reference gene primer amplification. Here immunoSEQ multiplex PCR was the method, and the copy in TCRdb shows in-frame clones only, minus some. That table supplies the V and J calls and clone size; D and trimming were determined from the DNA. The sample gives about 490,000 clones, over 75% of which show up once; 3.2% is in the top ten. These data are taken from a study of blood T cell repertoires in COVID-19. Overall study context: From the United States, Italy and Spain came samples of acute and convalescent COVID-19. Nucleic acid was either cDNA or gDNA, and it came from T cells, B-cell-depleted T cells, or PBMCs.

The length of the CDR3 is 14 residues. The V and J ends lost 3 bases and 0 bases respectively, with 6 bases between them. Germline lookup yields CDR1 SNHLY and CDR2 FYNNEI. The source is a human donor in a cohort sampled during active COVID-19. The sequencing input was peripheral blood. The V call is TRBV2, the J call TRBJ1-5; D uncertain. The CDR3 region is CASSDRYSNQPQHF. CDR3 nucleotides: TGTGCCAGCAGTGACAGGTATAGCAATCAGCCCCAGCATTTT.